The 19 T cell receptor beta chains below come from one sample, sequenced in a study of blood T cell repertoires in COVID-19. Clones were read by immunoSEQ multiplex PCR, and TCRdb kept only the in-frame ones, dropping some. The sample carries approximately 96,000 clones, 81% recorded once. Sequencing used peripheral blood. Source of these receptors: a woman at least 80 years old with acute or convalescent COVID-19.

The chain joins TRBV24-1 to TRBJ1-2; D gene uncertain. CDR3 length: 14 residues. Trimming took 5 bases from V and 5 from J, leaving 14 bases between them. CDR1 and CDR2 (germline): KGHDR, SFDVKD. This CDR3 is CATSARPGNYGYTF. Here the CDR3 DNA reads TGTGCCACCAGTGCGCGGCCGGGGAATTATGGCTACACCTTC.

V gene TRBV28 combines with J gene TRBJ1-2; 7 nucleotides match TRBD1. The germline V gene encodes CDR1 MDHEN and CDR2 SYDVKM. CDR3 size: 15 residues. V was pared by 8 bases and J by 2 bases, with 11 bases of the junction left unmatched. This chain's CDR3 is CASERGGAGNYGYTF. CDR3 nucleotide sequence: TGTGCCAGCGAAAGAGGGGGCGCGGGGAACTATGGCTACACCTTC.

The chain has TRBV6-1 and TRBJ2-7; 9 nucleotides agree with TRBD1. V was pared by 1 base and J by 2 bases, with 15 bases of the junction left unmatched. Germline assignment: CDR1 MNHNS and CDR2 SASEGT. The CDR3 extends over 19 amino acids. DNA for the CDR3: TGTGCCAGCAGTGAAGAAGAGGGACAGGGAGGAACCCCAACCTACGAGCAGTACGTC. It is translated as CASSEEEGQGGTPTYEQYV.

This clone appeared a single time. The chain links TRBV3-1 (or the pseudogene TRBV3-2) to TRBJ2-1; 9 nucleotides match TRBD2. The J segment lost 9 bases and the V segment lost 1 base, leaving 10 bases of the junction unmatched. The CDR3 has 16 residues. Germline V gene sequence: CDR1 LGHDT, CDR2 YNNKEL (reference sequence). The CDR3 nucleotides read TGTGCCAGCAGCCAAGTTTTTAGCGGGGGACGGGGTGAGCAGTTCTTC. It yields the protein CASSQVFSGGRGEQFF.

A single count supports this clone. This chain joins TRBV7-9 and TRBJ1-5; D perhaps matches TRBD1 (5 bases). Germline CDR1 is SEHNR and CDR2 is FQNEAQ (reference sequence). V was shortened by 0 bases and J by 8 bases, with 8 bases between the two germline ends. The CDR3 runs 13 residues. DNA for the CDR3: TGTGCCAGCAGCTTAGCGGGGCAGAAGCCCCAGCATTTT. As protein: CASSLAGQKPQHF.

The DNA of the CDR3 is TGTGCCAGCAGCCGTCTGACAGAGAACACTGAAGCTTTCTTT. Its translation: CASSRLTENTEAFF. This chain connects TRBV5-4 to TRBJ1-1, with a weak D call TRBD1 (5 bases). The germline V gene encodes CDR1 SGHNT and CDR2 YYREEE (reference sequence). The V end was cut by 4 bases, the J end by 1 base, with 11 bases between. The CDR3 loop spans 14 amino acids.

The chain carries TRBV7-2 and TRBJ1-1; perhaps TRBD1 as D (5 bases). V gave up 4 bases and J gave up 5 bases, with 11 bases separating them. The germline CDR1 and CDR2 sequences are SGHTA and FQGNSA. The CDR3 totals 13 residues. CDR3 in amino acids: CASSSSDRTEAFF. DNA of the CDR3: TGTGCCAGCAGCTCCTCCGACAGAACTGAAGCTTTCTTT.

This rearrangement joins TRBV6-5 to TRBJ2-7; 10 bases are shared with TRBD2. Germline lookup yields CDR1 MNHEY and CDR2 SVGAGI. The CDR3 consists of 14 residues. After removal of 6 bases from V and 2 bases from J, the junction contained 4 bases not matched to a gene. In DNA, the CDR3 is TGTGCCAGCAGAGGACTAGCGGTCCCCTACGAGCAGTACTTC. Translation: CASRGLAVPYEQYF.

This chain joins TRBV13 and TRBJ2-7; D unresolved. V shed 5 bases and J shed 0 bases, with 14 bases lying between them. Germline V gene data show CDR1 as PRHDT and CDR2 as FYEKMQ (reference sequence). The CDR3 sequence is 15 residues long. The CDR3 here is CASSVYSLSSYEQYF. For the CDR3, the DNA is TGTGCCAGCAGCGTCTACTCCTTGAGCTCCTACGAGCAGTACTTC.

The chain links TRBV2 to TRBJ2-3, with a weak D call TRBD2 (6 bases). Germline V gene sequence: CDR1 SNHLY, CDR2 FYNNEI. CDR3 length: 14 residues. With 6 bases removed from V and 6 bases from J, the gap between germline ends came to 16 bases. In DNA form, the CDR3 reads TGTGCCAGCAGGGGAGGACGGGGTCCGGATACGCAGTATTTT. Residues: CASRGGRGPDTQYF. The full variable domain, its missing parts supplied by reference TRBV2 and TRBJ2-3, is EPEVTQTPSHQVTQMGQEVILRCVPISNHLYFYWYRQILGQKVEFLVSFYNNEISEKSEIFDDQFSVERPDGSNFTLKIRSTKLEDSAMYFCASRGGRGPDTQYFGPGTRLTVL.

The chain has TRBV6-2 or TRBV6-3 and TRBJ2-1, with D possibly being TRBD1 (6 bases). The CDR3 runs to 17 residues. Per germline, CDR1 MNHEY and CDR2 SVGEGT. V was shortened by 5 bases and J by 8 bases, with 25 bases between the two germline ends. The CDR3 sequence: CASSPLGIATGKDEQFF. CDR3 in DNA: TGTGCCAGCAGTCCCCTGGGGATAGCGACAGGAAAGGATGAGCAGTTCTTC.

Notes on this clone: The sample holds other DNA sequences that translate to the same CDR3. The chain uses TRBV6-5 and TRBJ2-3, with 9 bases fitting TRBD1. The germline V gene has CDR1 MNHEY and CDR2 SVGAGI. The CDR3 length is 14 residues. V trimming: 6 bases; J trimming: 3 bases; junction bases outside the gene matches: 4. CDR3: CASSPGTGTDTQYF. CDR3 coding DNA: TGTGCCAGCAGCCCCGGGACAGGGACAGATACGCAGTATTTT.

J is TRBJ2-6 and V is TRBV18; D is perhaps TRBD1 (6 bases). The CDR3 is 14 residues long. Trimming removed 6 bases at V and 1 base at J, with 7 bases between. Germline CDR1 is KGHSH and CDR2 is LQKENI. CDR3 protein: CASSRGSGANVLTF. CDR3 nucleotide sequence: TGTGCCAGCTCCAGGGGATCTGGGGCCAACGTCCTGACTTTC.

A word on this clone: The same CDR3 arises from other DNA sequences in this sample as well. The chain recombines TRBV19 with TRBJ1-5; 7 bases are a match to TRBD1. V gave up 7 bases and J gave up 3 bases; unmatched junction bases: 3. The CDR3 sequence is 13 residues long. Germline lookup yields CDR1 LNHDA and CDR2 SQIVND (reference sequence). The DNA of the CDR3 is TGTGCCAGTACCGGGACAGCCAATCAGCCCCAGCATTTT. Its translation is CASTGTANQPQHF.

The chain combines TRBV9 with TRBJ2-2, with D possibly being TRBD2 (5 bases). Trimming shortened V by 7 bases and J by 7 bases, and 8 bases separated the two germline ends. The CDR3 extends over 11 amino acids. Germline-derived CDR1 and CDR2 are SGDLS and YYNGEE. CDR3 in DNA: TGTGCCAGCGCTCGGGGCGGGGAGCTGTTTTTT. Its protein product is CASARGGELFF.

This rearrangement joins TRBV5-8 to TRBJ1-1, with D uncertain. In germline, CDR1 is SGHTS, CDR2 YDEGEE. The CDR3 loop spans 15 amino acids. V was cut by 2 bases and J by 1 base, with 12 bases left in between. This CDR3 is CASSFFRGSNTEAFF. The CDR3 nucleotides are TGTGCCAGCAGCTTCTTCCGGGGATCGAACACTGAAGCTTTCTTT.

With respect to this clone: The germline gene is not matched at one end of the junction; a read error may be the cause. The same CDR3 arises from other DNA sequences in this sample as well. This chain uses TRBV18 with TRBJ1-6, with no clear D. The CDR3 length is 16 residues. CDR1 is KGHSH, CDR2 LQKENI, per germline. CDR3 DNA sequence: TGTGCCAGCTCGCCACAAGCAGGCCCCTATAATTCACCCCTCCACTTT. Protein: CASSPQAGPYNSPLHF.

The rearrangement uses TRBV6-2 or TRBV6-3 and TRBJ2-4; no clear D. The CDR3 has 15 residues. The ends were cut back, 4 bases at V and 0 bases at J, with 10 bases in the middle. Per germline, CDR1 MNHEY and CDR2 SVGEGT. As DNA, the CDR3 is TGTGCCAGCAGTTTCTTGAACAGAGCCAAAAACATTCAGTACTTC. Amino acid sequence: CASSFLNRAKNIQYF.

The V gene is TRBV6-2 or TRBV6-3, the J gene TRBJ1-1, with 10 bases lining up with TRBD1. This CDR3 region has 16 residues. CDR1 is MNHEY and CDR2 is SVGEGT in the germline V gene. V dropped 2 bases and J dropped 1; count of bases not matched to a gene: 4. CDR3 DNA sequence: TGTGCCAGCAGTTACCCACGGACAGGGGGGAACACTGAAGCTTTCTTT. Its translation: CASSYPRTGGNTEAFF.